This T cell receptor beta chain is drawn from a study of blood T cell repertoires in COVID-19. Study details: Both acute and convalescent COVID-19 samples were obtained from the United States, Italy and Spain. Sample material is recorded as cDNA or gDNA derived from T cells, B-cell-depleted T cells, or PBMCs.

The CDR3 is 17 residues long. In the authors' methods: Amplification of reference gene primers was used by the study to estimate nucleated cell counts. Sequenced by immunoSEQ multiplex PCR; TCRdb stores in-frame clones only, minus some. The DNA was the basis for D and trimming; V, J and clone size are from that table. The sample lists 150,000 to 200,000 clones; about four fifths were seen once. The chain joins TRBV21-1 to TRBJ1-1; the tabulated D call, TRBD1, remains unverified against the DNA. TRBV21-1 is classified as a pseudogene. This receptor was identified in a man aged 60 to 75 with active or convalescent COVID-19. The sequencing input was peripheral blood. CDR3 loop: CASSNDAQGVMNTEAFF. The CDR3 DNA reads as TGTGCCAGCAGCAACGACGCACAGGGGGTAATGAACACTGAAGCTTTCTTT.